This TCR beta chain was found in a study of siplizumab effects on memory and regulatory T cells. General observations from the study: Siplizumab significantly decreased alloreactive sequences from unstimulated CD4+ memory cells. Of the alloreactive clones, only a minor fraction mapped to unstimulated subsets. Naive T cells looked more diverse than memory cells and looked like major alloresponse contributors. No naive or memory phenotype could be assigned to roughly 80-96% of proliferating clones.

The data were produced by immunoSEQ multiplex PCR, yet TCRdb's version contains in-frame clones alone and is incomplete. The sample has 50,000 or so clones; over 75% are singletons. The junction had 3 bases not matched to a gene; V was cut back by 2 bases and J by 14 bases. The CDR3 contains 14 residues. The V gene's germline CDR1 is MNHEY and CDR2 SVGAGI. Concerning this clone: Its antigen is unidentified.

Sequenced: naive CD8+ T cells sorted from blood. The chain joins TRBV6-5 to TRBJ2-1; 16 bases fit TRBD2. The TCR originated in a human donor in good health. The CDR3 sequence: CASSYGTSGRAKFF. CDR3 DNA sequence: TGTGCCAGCAGTTACGGGACTAGCGGGAGGGCCAAGTTCTTC.